Each of the 24 T cell receptor beta chains below was sequenced from the same sample in a study of beta chain features in type 1 diabetes. General study points: Shortening of TCRB CDR3s, moderate but significant, appeared in all four CD4+ subsets of Type 1 diabetes patients.

What was sequenced were expressed TCRB transcripts, since all of the isolated RNA had been reverse transcribed. Data came from immunoSEQ multiplex PCR; TCRdb stores just in-frame clones and leaves some out. The sample has a few hundred thousand clones, around an eighth seen once. Their antigens remain unidentified. What was sequenced was naive CD4+ T cells from blood. The receptors originated from a woman younger than 30 with type 1 diabetes.

This clone was counted a few times. The chain combines TRBV11-2 with TRBJ2-7, with TRBD2 as a possible D gene (6 bases). CDR1 is SGHAT, CDR2 FQNNGV, per germline. Trimming left V 5 bases short and J 1 base short, with 12 bases between. This CDR3 is 14 amino acids long. The CDR3 DNA reads TGTGCCAGCAGCCCCCGCCGGGGGTCCTACGAGCAGTACTTC. Translating gives CASSPRRGSYEQYF. Full variable domain (remainder filled in from reference TRBV11-2 and TRBJ2-7): EAGVAQSPRYKIIEKRQSVAFWCNPISGHATLYWYQQILGQGPKLLIQFQNNGVVDDSQLPKDRFSAERLKGVDSTLKIQPAKLEDSAVYLCASSPRRGSYEQYFGPGTRLTVT.

The chain links TRBV19 to TRBJ2-3; 10 bases map to TRBD1. V gave up 5 bases and J gave up 4 bases; unmatched junction bases: 3. This CDR3 has 14 residues. Germline V gene lookup returns CDR1 LNHDA and CDR2 SQIVND (reference sequence). In nucleotides, the CDR3 is TGTGCCAGTAGTTCCGGACAGGGGGCAGATACGCAGTATTTT. The encoded protein is CASSSGQGADTQYF. The whole variable domain, filled in from reference TRBV19 and TRBJ2-3, reads DGGITQSPKYLFRKEGQNVTLSCEQNLNHDAMYWYRQDPGQGLRLIYYSQIVNDFQKGDIAEGYSVSREKKESFPLTVTSAQKNPTAFYLCASSSGQGADTQYFGPGTRLTVL.

This clone has a handful of counts. The chain links TRBV9 to TRBJ1-2, with a tentative D call TRBD1 (6 bases). V shed 3 bases and J shed 8 bases, with 23 bases lying between them. The germline CDR1 and CDR2 sequences are SGDLS and YYNGEE. This CDR3 comprises 16 residues. The CDR3 region is CASSASQGLHPWGYTF. The CDR3 nucleotides read TGTGCCAGCAGCGCAAGTCAGGGGCTGCATCCGTGGGGCTACACCTTC.

V and J are TRBV7-9 and TRBJ1-5; D remains unclear. V lost 5 bases and J 0 bases, leaving 14 bases between the germline ends. There are 16 residues in the CDR3. Per germline, CDR1 SEHNR and CDR2 FQNEAQ (reference sequence). CDR3 region: CASSAGRVDSNQPQHF. In DNA, the CDR3 is TGTGCCAGCAGCGCTGGGCGTGTCGATAGCAATCAGCCCCAGCATTTT.

This rearrangement joins TRBV7-7 to TRBJ2-5; D is perhaps TRBD2 (5 bases). CDR1 is SSHAT and CDR2 is FNYEAQ in the germline V gene (reference sequence). V was cut by 8 bases and J by 0 bases, with 7 bases left in between. This CDR3 comprises 12 residues. This chain's CDR3 is CASGSDQETQYF. The DNA of the CDR3 is TGTGCCAGCGGGAGCGACCAAGAGACCCAGTACTTC.

In this sample, this clone turned up a few times. The gene calls are TRBV7-9 and TRBJ1-3; 7 bases map to TRBD1. CDR1 and CDR2 from the germline V gene are SEHNR and FQNEAQ (reference sequence). The CDR3 is made up of 18 amino acids. V gave up 7 bases and J gave up 0 bases; unmatched junction bases: 15. CDR3 sequence: CASTEGTASTYSGNTIYF. CDR3 DNA: TGTGCCAGCACCGAGGGGACAGCCTCTACCTACTCTGGAAACACCATATATTTT.

This clone was observed a few times. This chain links TRBV28 with TRBJ2-1; D uncertain. V was pared by 7 bases and J by 13 bases, with 23 bases between. This CDR3 has 14 amino acids. Germline CDR1 is MDHEN and CDR2 is SYDVKM. In nucleotides, the CDR3 is TGTGCCAGCATCTCGCGACTCGTGGAGCCTCTCCAGTTCTTC. Amino acids: CASISRLVEPLQFF.

This clone occurred a few times. V gene TRBV5-1 combines with J gene TRBJ2-5; 8 bases agree with TRBD2. There are 12 residues in the CDR3. V shed 4 bases and J 7 bases; nucleotides not matched to a gene: 3. Germline-derived CDR1 and CDR2 are SGHRS and YFSETQ. The CDR3 DNA is TGCGCCAGCAGCCCTGCGGGGGGGACCCAGTACTTC. Protein product: CASSPAGGTQYF.

J is TRBJ2-7 and V is TRBV28; D not certain. The germline V gene encodes CDR1 MDHEN and CDR2 SYDVKM. Trimming left V 6 bases short and J 5 bases short, with 11 bases between. The CDR3 loop spans 12 amino acids. The CDR3 DNA is TGTGCCAGCAGCTCCGGGTTGGACGAGCAGTACTTC. Translation: CASSSGLDEQYF. The variable domain in full, with the rest retrieved from reference TRBV28 and TRBJ2-7, is DVKVTQSSRYLVKRTGEKVFLECVQDMDHENMFWYRQDPGLGLRLIYFSYDVKMKEKGDIPEGYSVSREKKERFSLILESASTNQTSMYLCASSSGLDEQYFGPGTRLTVT.

This clone was seen only a few times. V gene TRBV20-1 combines with J gene TRBJ1-1; D remains unclear. Trimming shortened V by 5 bases and J by 6 bases, and 7 bases separated the two germline ends. This CDR3 region has 10 residues. Germline V gene sequence: CDR1 DFQATT, CDR2 SNEGSKA (reference sequence). CDR3: CSAARSEAFF. The CDR3 DNA sequence: TGCAGTGCTGCGCGATCTGAAGCTTTCTTT.

The gene calls are TRBV5-1 and TRBJ2-1; a weak D match, TRBD2 (6 bases). Trimming cost V 2 bases and J 7 bases, with 10 bases left between them. Germline CDR1 and CDR2: SGHRS and YFSETQ. The CDR3 has 13 amino acids. CDR3 loop: CASSFGTSNEQFF. CDR3 nucleotides: TGCGCCAGCAGCTTCGGGACTTCAAATGAGCAGTTCTTC.

This clone turned up a few times. V gene TRBV18 combines with J gene TRBJ2-1, with TRBD2 matching 8 bases. From germline, CDR1 is KGHSH and CDR2 LQKENI. J gave up 0 bases and V 3 bases, and 10 bases lay outside the gene matches. The length of the CDR3 is 18 residues. For the CDR3, the DNA is TGTGCCAGCTCACCGCGACTAGCGATTAGAAGCTCCTACAATGAGCAGTTCTTC. This codes for CASSPRLAIRSSYNEQFF.

The chain employs TRBV9 and TRBJ1-1; tentatively, D is TRBD1 (6 bases). The CDR3 is 13 amino acids. The V gene lost 4 bases and the J gene lost 4 bases, with 11 bases spanning the gap. The V gene's germline CDR1 is SGDLS and CDR2 YYNGEE. In nucleotides, the CDR3 is TGTGCCAGCAGCCGCACAGGGATCACTGAAGCTTTCTTT. Protein sequence: CASSRTGITEAFF.

This clone was counted only a few times. The chain links TRBV4-1 to TRBJ2-7; D uncertain. Germline CDR1 reads MGHRA; CDR2 reads YSYEKL. Trimming took off 3 bases at V and 4 bases at J, with 10 bases between the two ends. The CDR3 sequence is 13 residues long. The CDR3, as DNA: TGCGCCAGCAGCCACTCAAACAGATACGAGCAGTACTTC. It codes for CASSHSNRYEQYF.

The gene calls are TRBV19 and TRBJ2-7; maybe TRBD1 (5 bases). In germline, CDR1 is LNHDA, CDR2 SQIVND (reference sequence). The CDR3 consists of 15 residues. The germline V and J ends were trimmed by 6 bases and 0 bases, with 15 bases remaining between them. DNA for the CDR3: TGTGCCAGTAGGGAGACAGATCTTAGCTCCTACGAGCAGTACTTC. Translated, it gives CASRETDLSSYEQYF.

The chain combines TRBV4-1 with TRBJ1-2; D is perhaps TRBD1 (5 bases). Germline loops: CDR1 MGHRA, CDR2 YSYEKL. The CDR3 length is 14 residues. Trimming pared 0 bases from V and 2 bases from J, leaving 7 bases between. The CDR3 protein is CASSQDRQNYGYTF. The DNA of the CDR3 is TGCGCCAGCAGCCAAGATAGACAGAACTATGGCTACACCTTC.

V gene TRBV9 combines with J gene TRBJ2-2; 9 bases agree with TRBD2. Unmatched junction bases numbered 9, after V lost 2 bases and J lost 7 bases. Looked up from germline, CDR1 is SGDLS and CDR2 is YYNGEE. The CDR3 is 16 amino acids. The DNA for the CDR3 is TGTGCCAGCAGCGTCGGTTTAGCGGGAGTATACGGGGAGCTGTTTTTT. It specifies CASSVGLAGVYGELFF.

This chain uses TRBV5-4 with TRBJ2-1; TRBD2 matches at 9 bases. The J segment lost 0 bases and the V segment lost 6 bases, leaving 7 bases of the junction unmatched. Germline V gene data show CDR1 as SGHNT and CDR2 as YYREEE (reference sequence). The CDR3 totals 16 residues. CDR3 DNA: TGTGCCAGCACTCGGACTAGCGCGTCCTCCTACAATGAGCAGTTCTTC. Encoded protein: CASTRTSASSYNEQFF.

This clone was counted a few times. This chain links TRBV7-8 with TRBJ2-6; D perhaps matches TRBD1 (5 bases). This CDR3 comprises 16 residues. Germline-derived CDR1 and CDR2 are SGHVS and FQNEAQ. Deletions cut 5 bases from V and 4 bases from J, with 15 bases between. The CDR3 sequence is CASSPGLMRGANVLTF. The CDR3 region has the DNA TGTGCCAGCAGCCCAGGGCTTATGAGAGGGGCCAACGTCCTGACTTTC.

The V gene is TRBV7-9, the J gene TRBJ2-7; D possibly corresponds to TRBD2 (6 bases). Germline values: CDR1 SEHNR, CDR2 FQNEAQ (reference sequence). Trimming stripped 3 bases from V and 0 bases from J, with 12 bases between. This CDR3 is built from 15 residues. The CDR3 protein is CASSFGSLSSYEQYF. The CDR3 nucleotides read TGTGCCAGCAGCTTCGGGAGTTTGAGCTCCTACGAGCAGTACTTC.

This clone was counted a few times. The chain combines TRBV21-1 with TRBJ1-5. TRBV21-1 is marked as a pseudogene. The CDR3 is 14 amino acids. Here the CDR3 reads CASSKGTWGEPQHF. The CDR3, as DNA: TGTGCCAGCAGCAAAGGGACTTGGGGTGAGCCCCAGCATTTT.

V is TRBV15 and J is TRBJ1-2, with 9 bases aligning to TRBD1. The CDR3 contains 17 residues. V lost 0 bases to trimming and J lost 4 bases; unmatched junction nucleotides: 9. The germline V gene encodes CDR1 LNHNV and CDR2 YYDKDF (reference sequence). The DNA for the CDR3 is TGTGCCACCAGCAGAGATGTAGCGGGACAGGGATCCTATGGCTACACCTTC. As protein: CATSRDVAGQGSYGYTF.

The rearrangement joins TRBV10-3 to TRBJ2-1; 7 bases fit TRBD2. Germline values: CDR1 ENHRY, CDR2 SYGVKD. Unmatched junction bases numbered 6, after V lost 6 bases and J lost 10 bases. The length of the CDR3 is 12 residues. The CDR3: CAIRGGVEEQFF. The CDR3 DNA reads TGTGCCATCAGGGGAGGGGTCGAGGAGCAGTTCTTC.

To note about this clone: Additional DNA sequences in this sample encode the identical CDR3. CDR3 amino acids: CASSQGLAGGETQYF. Written as DNA, the CDR3 is TGCGCCAGCAGCCAGGGACTAGCGGGGGGGGAGACCCAGTACTTC. The chain couples TRBV4-3 to TRBJ2-5; TRBD2 agrees at 16 bases. After removal of 3 bases from V and 5 bases from J, the junction contained 0 bases not matched to a gene. Germline CDR1 reads LGHNA; CDR2 reads YSLEER. The CDR3 is 15 residues long.